The 7 T cell receptor beta chains in this list originate from one sample, sequenced in a study of cytomegalovirus exposure and HLA in healthy donors. Libraries were prepared by immunoSEQ multiplex PCR; TCRdb keeps only in-frame clonotypes and omits some of them. The sample includes tens of thousands of clones, more than 90% seen only once; the top ten take more than 0.85%. Sequenced material: PBMCs. Receptors were obtained from a man aged 18 to 29 in good health and CMV-seronegative.

The chain is built from TRBV30 and TRBJ1-1; tentative D call: TRBD1 (6 bases). In germline, CDR1 is GTSNPN, CDR2 SVGIG (reference sequence). The germline V and J ends were trimmed by 0 bases and 1 base, with 15 bases remaining between them. This CDR3 is 16 amino acids long. The chain's CDR3 is CAWSVKSWTANTEAFF. DNA of the CDR3: TGTGCCTGGAGTGTAAAGTCATGGACAGCGAACACTGAAGCTTTCTTT. Based on the CDR3 plus reference TRBV30 and TRBJ1-1, the full variable domain is SQTIHQWPATLVQPVGSPLSLECTVEGTSNPNLYWYRQAAGRGLQLLFYSVGIGQISSEVPQNLSASRPQDRQFILSSKKLLLSDSGFYLCAWSVKSWTANTEAFFGQGTRLTVV.

The CDR3 is CAWTKDSTVMNTEAFF. The CDR3 DNA reads as TGTGCCTGGACAAAGGACAGTACTGTGATGAACACTGAAGCTTTCTTT. The chain employs TRBV30 and TRBJ1-1, with a possible D match to TRBD1 (6 bases). The V end was cut by 4 bases, the J end by 0 bases, with 18 bases between. CDR3 length: 16 amino acids. The germline V gene encodes CDR1 GTSNPN and CDR2 SVGIG (reference sequence).

The chain employs TRBV9 and TRBJ2-3; 10 bases match TRBD2. Germline CDR1 reads SGDLS; CDR2 reads YYNGEE. This CDR3 is built from 17 residues. V shed 0 bases, J shed 0 bases, and the junction held 4 bases outside the gene matches. CDR3 sequence (DNA): TGTGCCAGCAGCGTAGGGACTAGCGGTACTAGCACAGATACGCAGTATTTT. It codes for CASSVGTSGTSTDTQYF.

The CDR3 bases are TGCAGTGCCCGCTTCATAACAGAAGCTTTCTTT. Its translation is CSARFITEAFF. This rearrangement joins TRBV20-1 to TRBJ1-1; no clear D gene. CDR3 length: 11 residues. The germline gives CDR1 DFQATT, CDR2 SNEGSKA (reference sequence). V lost 6 bases and J 8 bases, leaving 13 bases between the germline ends.

The chain combines TRBV27 with TRBJ2-1, with TRBD2 matching 9 bases. The CDR3 has 14 residues. From germline, CDR1 is MNHEY and CDR2 SMNVEV (reference sequence). Trimming at V came to 7 bases and at J to 8 bases, leaving 9 bases not matched to a gene. The DNA for the CDR3 is TGTGCCAGCAAATCCTTAGCGGGAGTCGATGAGCAGTTCTTC. Protein sequence: CASKSLAGVDEQFF.

This sequence joins TRBV21-1 and TRBJ2-3; TRBD2 is taken as the D call from the table, unchecked against the DNA. TRBV21-1 is a pseudogene. This CDR3 is built from 15 residues. The CDR3 coding sequence is TGTGCCAGCAGCCCGATCACTAGCGAGACAGATACGCAGTATTTT. It encodes CASSPITSETDTQYF.

This chain joins TRBV7-2 and TRBJ2-5, with D perhaps matching TRBD2 (6 bases). The V gene lost 4 bases and the J gene lost 7 bases, with 19 bases spanning the gap. There are 15 residues in the CDR3. Germline CDR1 is SGHTA and CDR2 is FQGNSA. The CDR3 nucleotides are TGTGCCAGCAGCTCCTCACCGGGAGTTGGGTGGACCCAGTACTTC. It yields the protein CASSSSPGVGWTQYF.